This T cell receptor (beta chain) was sequenced during a study of blood T cell repertoires in COVID-19. Study details: Samples taken during acute and convalescent COVID-19 were collected in the United States, Italy and Spain. PBMCs, B-cell-depleted T cells, or T cells provided the cDNA or gDNA that made up the material.

V was clipped by 7 bases and J by 2 bases, with 13 bases between them. The CDR3 sequence is 14 residues long. Per the germline V gene, CDR1 is SGHTA and CDR2 is FQGTGA. Original processing notes: Scientists estimated how many nucleated cells there were by amplifying reference gene primers. Measured with immunoSEQ multiplex PCR; TCRdb has only the in-frame clones, and not every one. That table is the source of V, J and clone size, and D and trimming were worked out from the DNA. The sample holds some 250,000 clones, approximately 78% seen once. V gene TRBV7-3 combines with J gene TRBJ2-3; tentative D call: TRBD1 (5 bases). The clonotype comes from a woman aged 55-75 years with active or convalescent COVID-19. Material: peripheral blood. The CDR3 DNA reads TGTGCCAGCACACAGGCGGCCCACACAGATACGCAGTATTTT. It translates to CASTQAAHTDTQYF.